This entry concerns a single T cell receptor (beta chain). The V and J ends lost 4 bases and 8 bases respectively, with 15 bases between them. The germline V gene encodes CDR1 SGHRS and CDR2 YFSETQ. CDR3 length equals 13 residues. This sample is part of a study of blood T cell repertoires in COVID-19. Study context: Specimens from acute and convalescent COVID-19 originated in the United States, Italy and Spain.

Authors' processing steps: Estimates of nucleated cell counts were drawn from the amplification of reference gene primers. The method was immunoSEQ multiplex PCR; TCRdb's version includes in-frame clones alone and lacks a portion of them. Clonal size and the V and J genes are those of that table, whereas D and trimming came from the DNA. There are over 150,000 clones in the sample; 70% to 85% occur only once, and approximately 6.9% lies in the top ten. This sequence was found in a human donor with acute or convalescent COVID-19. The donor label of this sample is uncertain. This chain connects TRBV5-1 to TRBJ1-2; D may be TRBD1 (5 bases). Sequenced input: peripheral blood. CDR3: CASSLQASEGYTF. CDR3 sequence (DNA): TGCGCCAGCAGCCTACAGGCTTCGGAAGGCTACACCTTC.